The rows below give T cell receptor beta chains drawn from one sample of a study of T cells in Graves' hyperthyroidism and ophthalmopathy. TCRdb independently ran MiXCR on the multiplex PCR reads; one entry per CDR3 protein. The sample holds over 300,000 distinct CDR3 sequences; over 11% are singletons and the top ten take roughly 9.6%. Sequencing was performed on blood. The receptors here all came from a woman aged 55-69 years with Graves' hyperthyroidism. Both conserved end residues are part of each CDR3. The D gene is left open where the match is weak. Only part of the rows carry a size: once, few, many, or a class if the clone is expanded.

>TRBJ2-3|TRBV11-2|few|NA
CASSSGTRAETQYF
TGTGCCAGCAGCTCCGGGACCCGGGCAGAGACGCAGTATTTT
>TRBJ2-7|TRBV9|many|NA
CASSVDFGRTSGEQYF
TGTGCCAGCAGCGTAGATTTTGGGAGAACCTCGGGGGAGCAGTACTTC
>TRBJ2-7|TRBV20-1|few|TRBD2
CSASVSGSGDEQYF
TGCAGTGCTAGTGTAAGCGGGAGTGGAGACGAGCAGTACTTC
>TRBJ2-7|TRBV13|many|TRBD2
CASSETVGLAGYEQYF
TGTGCCAGCAGCGAGACAGTAGGACTAGCGGGATACGAGCAGTACTTC
>TRBJ2-7|TRBV5-1|many|TRBD2
CASSLVSGRRGSEQYF
TGCGCCAGCAGCTTGGTTAGCGGGAGGAGAGGGTCCGAGCAGTACTTC
>TRBJ1-2|TRBV30|many|NA
CAWSLQTYGYTF
TGTGCCTGGAGTTTGCAGACCTATGGCTACACCTTC
>TRBJ1-2|TRBV7-3|few|NA
CASSLGPNYGYTF
TGTGCCAGCAGCTTGGGGCCGAACTATGGCTACACCTTC
>TRBJ1-2|TRBV10-3|NA|NA
CATLGEVPNGYTF
TGTGCCACATTAGGGGAGGTCCCGAATGGCTACACCTTC
>TRBJ1-5|TRBV19|NA|TRBD1
CASSIGPSGGSNQPQHF
TGTGCCAGTAGTATAGGCCCCTCAGGGGGGAGCAATCAGCCCCAGCATTTT
>TRBJ1-6|TRBV3-1|many|TRBD1
CASSQGGQGNSSPLHF
TGTGCCAGCAGCCAAGGAGGACAGGGGAATAGTTCACCCCTCCACTTT
>TRBJ1-5|TRBV24-1|NA|TRBD1
CATGTAYSNRPQHF
TGTGCCACCGGGACAGCTTATAGCAATCGGCCCCAGCATTTT
>TRBJ2-7|TRBV11-1|many|TRBD1
CASSLHRGYEQYF
TGTGCCAGCAGCTTACACAGGGGCTACGAGCAGTACTTC
>TRBJ2-7|TRBV20-1|many|NA
CSATQGYEQYF
TGCAGTGCTACCCAGGGTTACGAGCAGTACTTC
>TRBJ2-5|TRBV20-1|NA|TRBD1
CSAPGQGNQETQYF
TGCAGTGCGCCGGGACAGGGCAATCAAGAGACCCAGTACTTC
>TRBJ2-7|TRBV5-1|many|NA
CASSSDGEKYEQYF
TGCGCCAGCAGCTCTGATGGAGAGAAGTACGAGCAGTACTTC
>TRBJ1-4|TRBV6-1|few|TRBD1
CASSQDRVTNEKLFF
TGTGCCAGCAGTCAAGACAGGGTGACTAATGAAAAACTGTTTTTT
>TRBJ2-7|TRBV6-4|many|TRBD2
CASIWSSGIYEQYF
TGTGCCAGCATCTGGTCTAGCGGGATCTACGAGCAGTACTTC
>TRBJ1-5|TRBV27|few|NA
CASSRSGFSNQPQHF
TGTGCCAGCAGTCGCTCGGGGTTTAGCAATCAGCCCCAGCATTTT
>TRBJ1-1|TRBV6-1|many|NA
CASSHGGREAFF
TGTGCCAGCAGTCACGGGGGGAGGGAAGCTTTCTTT
>TRBJ2-3|TRBV20-1|NA|NA
CSARVLTSTDTQYF
TGCAGTGCTAGAGTCTTAACTAGCACAGATACGCAGTATTTT
>TRBJ2-7|TRBV6-1|NA|TRBD2
CASRGTSGSYYEQYF
TGTGCCAGCAGGGGTACTAGCGGGAGCTACTACGAGCAGTACTTC
>TRBJ2-1|TRBV19|NA|TRBD2
CASSILAGYNEQFF
TGTGCCAGTAGTATACTAGCGGGATACAATGAGCAGTTCTTC
>TRBJ2-7|TRBV6-1|few|NA
CASSRSFQGSYEQYF
TGTGCCAGCAGCAGATCCTTCCAGGGATCCTACGAGCAGTACTTC
>TRBJ1-4|TRBV5-6|few|NA
CASSTGRNEKLFF
TGTGCCAGCAGCACAGGCCGTAATGAAAAACTGTTTTTT
>TRBJ2-5|TRBV6-9|NA|TRBD2
CASSYQAGAKTQYF
TGTGCCAGCAGTTACCAAGCGGGGGCTAAGACCCAGTACTTC
>TRBJ1-1|TRBV30|many|NA
CAWSVARLNTEAFF
TGTGCCTGGAGTGTGGCCAGGTTGAACACTGAAGCTTTCTTT
>TRBJ2-7|TRBV5-6|many|TRBD2
CASSSGLAGVEYEQYF
TGTGCCAGCAGCTCGGGACTAGCGGGAGTAGAGTACGAGCAGTACTTC
>TRBJ2-3|TRBV29-1|NA|NA
CSVEDRSAQVRSQYF
TGCAGCGTTGAAGATAGATCAGCCCAGGTACGATCGCAGTATTTT
>TRBJ1-2|TRBV30|few|NA
CAWSPSYGYTF
TGTGCCTGGAGTCCATCTTATGGCTACACCTTC
>TRBJ1-1|TRBV19|few|NA
CASRQGVNTEAFF
TGTGCCAGTAGACAGGGAGTTAACACTGAAGCTTTCTTT
>TRBJ1-1|TRBV12-3/TRBV12-4|many|TRBD1
CASSATPGTGNTEAFF
TGTGCCAGCAGTGCCACCCCCGGGACAGGGAACACTGAAGCTTTCTTT
>TRBJ2-3|TRBV29-1|few|TRBD2
CSVEPGTSGYSTDTQYF
TGCAGCGTTGAGCCCGGGACTAGCGGGTACAGCACAGATACGCAGTATTTT
>TRBJ2-1|TRBV20-1|few|TRBD2
CSASRLSGKQFF
TGCAGTGCTAGCCGCCTTAGCGGGAAGCAGTTCTTC
>TRBJ1-1|TRBV2|many|NA
CASSERRVAFF
TGTGCCAGCAGTGAAAGGAGGGTAGCTTTCTTT
>TRBJ2-1|TRBV19|NA|TRBD2
CASSMRTSGYNEQFF
TGTGCCAGTAGTATGCGGACTAGCGGATACAATGAGCAGTTCTTC
>TRBJ2-3|TRBV12-3/TRBV12-4|few|NA
CASSSPRGTQYF
TGTGCCAGCAGCTCCCCACGGGGTACGCAGTATTTT
>TRBJ2-1|TRBV18|many|TRBD2
CASSPPPSGGPNEQFF
TGTGCCAGCTCACCACCGCCTAGCGGGGGACCCAATGAGCAGTTCTTC
>TRBJ1-4|TRBV15|few|NA
CATSRDPGSEKLFF
TGTGCCACCAGCAGAGATCCGGGGTCTGAAAAACTGTTTTTT
>TRBJ1-5|TRBV30|few|TRBD1
CAWSVQGRQPQHF
TGTGCCTGGAGTGTACAGGGGCGACAGCCCCAGCATTTT
>TRBJ2-5|TRBV3-1|few|TRBD2
CATATSIETQYF
TGTGCCACCGCGACTAGCATAGAGACCCAGTACTTC
>TRBJ1-1|TRBV11-2|many|NA
CASSLVRTPVNGEAFF
TGTGCCAGCAGCTTAGTAAGGACACCGGTAAATGGTGAAGCTTTCTTT
>TRBJ2-4|TRBV12-3/TRBV12-4|many|TRBD1
CASSRDRENIQYF
TGTGCCAGCAGTCGGGACAGGGAAAACATTCAGTACTTC
>TRBJ2-3|TRBV5-1|many|TRBD2
CASSKRLAGLTDTQYF
TGCGCCAGCAGCAAGAGACTAGCGGGGCTCACAGATACGCAGTATTTT
>TRBJ2-3|TRBV20-1|many|NA
CSARGLGEQYF
TGCAGTGCTAGAGGGCTAGGGGAACAGTATTTT
>TRBJ2-1|TRBV11-2|many|TRBD1
CASSSGWGQGAEEQFF
TGTGCCAGCAGCTCTGGTTGGGGACAGGGGGCGGAAGAGCAGTTCTTC
>TRBJ1-3|TRBV5-1|NA|NA
CASSLDGGTIYF
TGCGCCAGCAGCTTGGACGGTGGTACCATATATTTT
>TRBJ1-5|TRBV28|many|NA
CASRRWLNQPQHF
TGTGCCAGCAGGAGGTGGCTCAATCAGCCCCAGCATTTT
>TRBJ2-1|TRBV28|many|NA
CATIQGGRYNEQFF
TGTGCCACCATTCAAGGGGGACGCTACAATGAGCAGTTCTTC
>TRBJ2-4|TRBV4-1|NA|NA
CASSHQQGPKNIQYF
TGCGCCAGCAGCCACCAACAGGGACCCAAAAACATTCAGTACTTC